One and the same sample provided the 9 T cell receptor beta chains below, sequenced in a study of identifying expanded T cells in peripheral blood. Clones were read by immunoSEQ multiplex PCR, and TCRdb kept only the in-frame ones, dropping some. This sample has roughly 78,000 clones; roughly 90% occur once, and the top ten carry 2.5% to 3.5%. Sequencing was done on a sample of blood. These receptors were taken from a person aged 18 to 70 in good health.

The CDR3 DNA is TGTGCCACCAGGGGACCTACCTACGAGCAGTACTTC. Amino acids: CATRGPTYEQYF. The rearrangement links TRBV6-1 to TRBJ2-7; D may be TRBD1 (6 bases). The V gene lost 10 bases and the J gene lost 2 bases, with 12 bases spanning the gap. In germline, CDR1 is MNHNS, CDR2 SASEGT. CDR3 length: 12 amino acids.

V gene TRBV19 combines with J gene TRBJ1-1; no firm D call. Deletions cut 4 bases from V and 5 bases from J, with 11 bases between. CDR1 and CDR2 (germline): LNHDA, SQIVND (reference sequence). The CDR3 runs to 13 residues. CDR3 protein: CASSKVGVTEAFF. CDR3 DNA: TGTGCCAGTAGTAAGGTTGGGGTAACTGAAGCTTTCTTT. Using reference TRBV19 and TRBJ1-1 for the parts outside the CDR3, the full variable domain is DGGITQSPKYLFRKEGQNVTLSCEQNLNHDAMYWYRQDPGQGLRLIYYSQIVNDFQKGDIAEGYSVSREKKESFPLTVTSAQKNPTAFYLCASSKVGVTEAFFGQGTRLTVV.

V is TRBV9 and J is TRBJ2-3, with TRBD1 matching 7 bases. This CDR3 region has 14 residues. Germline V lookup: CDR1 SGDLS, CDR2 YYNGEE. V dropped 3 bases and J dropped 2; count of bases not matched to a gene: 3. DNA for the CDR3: TGTGCCAGCAGCGCAGACAGGGTCACAGATACGCAGTATTTT. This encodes CASSADRVTDTQYF.

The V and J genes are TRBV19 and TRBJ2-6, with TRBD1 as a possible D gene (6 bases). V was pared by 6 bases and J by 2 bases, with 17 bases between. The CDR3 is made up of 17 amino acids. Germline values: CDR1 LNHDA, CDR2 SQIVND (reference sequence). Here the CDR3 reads CASRVGRGSPGANVLTF. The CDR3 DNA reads TGTGCCAGTAGGGTGGGCAGGGGTAGCCCTGGGGCCAACGTCCTGACTTTC.

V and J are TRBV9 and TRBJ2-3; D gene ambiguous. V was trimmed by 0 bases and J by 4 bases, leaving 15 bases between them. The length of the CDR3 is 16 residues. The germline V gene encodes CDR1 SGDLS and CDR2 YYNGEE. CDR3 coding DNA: TGTGCCAGCAGCGTAGTCGAGTGGGGTACAGCAGATACGCAGTATTTT. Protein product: CASSVVEWGTADTQYF.

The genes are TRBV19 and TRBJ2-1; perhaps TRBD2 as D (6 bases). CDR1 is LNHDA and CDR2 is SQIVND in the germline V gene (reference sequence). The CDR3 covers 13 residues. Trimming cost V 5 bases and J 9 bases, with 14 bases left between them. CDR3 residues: CASSWRGLGEQFF. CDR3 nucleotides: TGTGCCAGTAGTTGGAGGGGCCTCGGTGAGCAGTTCTTC.

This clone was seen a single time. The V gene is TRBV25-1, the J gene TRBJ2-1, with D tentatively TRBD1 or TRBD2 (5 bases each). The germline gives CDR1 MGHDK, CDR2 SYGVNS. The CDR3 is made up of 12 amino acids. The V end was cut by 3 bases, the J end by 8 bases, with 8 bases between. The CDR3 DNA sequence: TGTGCCAGCAGTGAGGGACGTTATGAGCAGTTCTTC. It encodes CASSEGRYEQFF.

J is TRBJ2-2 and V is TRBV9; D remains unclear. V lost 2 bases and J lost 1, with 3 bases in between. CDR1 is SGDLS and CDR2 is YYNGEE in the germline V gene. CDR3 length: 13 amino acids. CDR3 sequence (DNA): TGTGCCAGCAGCGTGGGGAACACCGGGGAGCTGTTTTTT. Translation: CASSVGNTGELFF.

CDR3 sequence (DNA): TGTGCCAGCAGTGTCGAGGCAGATACGCAGTATTTT. Amino acid sequence: CASSVEADTQYF. This chain uses TRBV6-1 with TRBJ2-3; no definite D call. Germline V gene lookup returns CDR1 MNHNS and CDR2 SASEGT. With 4 bases removed from V and 4 bases from J, the gap between germline ends came to 6 bases. This CDR3 spans 12 amino acids.